The clone carrying this TCR beta chain was seen only a few times. Its specificity is unknown. Other DNA sequences in the same sample also yield this CDR3. Naive CD8 cells were CD45RO-negative, positively selected for CCR7, excluding terminally differentiated effector memory CD45RA+ cells. The input for sorted-subset replicate PCRs was around 210 ng DNA, around 27,000 T cell genomes. TCRdb's copy holds only in-frame clones and misses some; the assay was immunoSEQ multiplex PCR. The data show hundreds of thousands of clones, roughly nine tenths seen once. Germline CDR1 is MNHEY and CDR2 is SVGAGI. This CDR3 is 13 amino acids long. Trimming cost V 6 bases and J 1 base, with 7 bases left between them. The sample comes from a study of shared clonotypes between healthy human individuals. For the study at large: Researchers assigned three CD4 naive, three CD4 memory, two CD8 naive and one CD8 memory plate to each donor.

General study points: Naive subsets, compared against memory subsets, generally had larger estimated richness values.

This TCR derives from a young man in good health. This rearrangement joins TRBV6-5 to TRBJ2-1; D is unresolved. The sample was naive CD8+ T cells sorted from blood. This chain's CDR3 is CASSPSSYNEQFF. The CDR3 DNA reads as TGTGCCAGCAGCCCCTCGTCCTACAATGAGCAGTTCTTC.